Given below is one T cell receptor (beta chain) in context. Its antigen is unidentified. The repertoire was sequenced with immunoSEQ multiplex PCR; TCRdb's copy has only in-frame clones and lacks some. The sample contains under 2,500,000 clones, about 94% of which appear only once. The data were taken from a study of shared clonotypes between healthy human individuals. Overall study: Three plates were used per donor for CD4 naive, three for CD4 memory, two for CD8 naive and one for CD8 memory.

Findings and caveats of the study: The genetic and exposure-history diversity represented was limited by few donors.

The receptor comes from a man younger than 35 in good health. The sequenced material came from naive CD4+ T cells sorted from blood. The subset is: CD45RA+ positively selected.

The CDR3 loop reads CASGLVTGGGRETQYF. The CDR3 DNA sequence: TGTGCTAGTGGTTTGGTTACAGGGGGTGGTCGAGAGACCCAGTACTTC. The chain is built from TRBV12-5 and TRBJ2-5, with 8 bases matching TRBD1. Looked up from germline, CDR1 is LGHNT and CDR2 is FRNRAP. The CDR3 loop spans 16 amino acids. V trimming: 0 bases; J trimming: 4 bases; junction bases outside the gene matches: 7.